The T cell receptor (beta chain) under discussion was sequenced for a study of blood T cell repertoires in COVID-19. TCRdb keeps only in-frame clones here, not all; method: immunoSEQ multiplex PCR. The repertoire holds more than 200,000 clones, 87% seen once, with more than 7% in the top ten. Germline V CDR1 and CDR2: KGHDR, SFDVKD. With 2 bases removed from V and 3 bases from J, the gap between germline ends came to 12 bases. The CDR3 loop spans 15 amino acids. The V call is TRBV24-1, the J call TRBJ1-1; D gene ambiguous. The TCR was taken from a man aged 25-40 years in a cohort exposed to, infected with or recovered from COVID-19 (not recorded which). The sequencing input was PBMCs or T cells enriched from blood (not recorded which). CDR3 amino acids: CATSDSPPGDTEAFF. As DNA, the CDR3 is TGTGCCACCAGTGATTCCCCCCCCGGGGACACTGAAGCTTTCTTT.